This TCR beta chain is drawn from a study of blood T cell repertoires in COVID-19 (dated by TCRdb to about 2020). With regard to the full study: Samples from collaborators originated in the United States, Italy and Spain and spanned both the acute and convalescent phases of COVID-19. Where available, HLA class I and class II types were taken from metadata supplied by the sample provider and were not determined by assay-based typing. The sample metadata nearly always contained a de-identified subject ID, COVID-19 status, age in years and sex. Deeply sampled blood TCRbeta repertoires from subjects exposed to, actively infected with, or recovered from COVID-19 were included in the dataset. The repertoires were released in a freely available public database intended as a resource for research on the immune response to SARS-CoV-2. The prospective study material was composed of cDNA or gDNA derived from T cells, B-cell-depleted T cells, or PBMCs. The samples were drawn from the first 160 participants of the ongoing ImmuneRACE study and from 1,254 subjects provided by 6 global collaborators. The research as a whole found: Clinical and demographic metadata were provided uncurated, with the amount varying by source and participant.

TCRbeta CDR3 regions were amplified from genomic DNA by means of the immunoSEQ Assay, a bias-controlled multiplex PCR. The study's own analysis went as follows. The number of nucleated cells in each sample was estimated from the amplification of reference gene primers within the assay. To quantify the absolute abundance of each unique TCRbeta CDR3 rearrangement, sequence reads were collapsed and filtered. For each sample, productive Simpson clonality was calculated by taking the square root of Simpson's diversity index across productive rearrangements. This is the immuneACCESS table as TCRdb keeps it, with only in-frame sequences that have V and J called. A part of the clones is gone; compared with another copy, unresolved V genes explain less than half, and the rest is unexplained. For V, J and clone size, that table is used; D and trimming come from the DNA. Within this sample are about 190,000 clones, with more than 75% of them counted one time only. The ten largest clones take up over 0.7% of the sample.

Samples from volunteer blood donors who had recovered from COVID-19 were contributed by a second Seattle source. Whole blood was collected in K2EDTA tubes by collaborating institutions according to the institutions' own protocols. Collaborator samples were shipped for TCRbeta analysis as frozen whole blood, isolated PBMCs, or DNA extracted from either sample type. Points on this clone: The clone's antigen remains unknown. One base away there is no much larger clone; base qualities are not given.

V is pruned by 5 bases and J by 12 bases, leaving 9 bases of the junction without a gene match. The germline V gene specifies MNHEY as CDR1 and SVGEGT as CDR2. Measured from the cysteine to the phenylalanine, the CDR3 is 13 residues long. Only the CDR3 DNA is retained, 39 bases long and in frame from the first base. The rearranged chain carries TRBV6-2 or TRBV6-3 and TRBJ1-4, with 7 central nucleotides matching TRBD1. This sequence was found in a woman aged 18 to 35 who had recovered from COVID-19. What was sequenced was peripheral blood. The CDR3 sequence is CASSPTGRRELFF. At the DNA level, the sequence is TGTGCCAGCAGTCCGACAGGGCGTCGGGAACTGTTTTTT.